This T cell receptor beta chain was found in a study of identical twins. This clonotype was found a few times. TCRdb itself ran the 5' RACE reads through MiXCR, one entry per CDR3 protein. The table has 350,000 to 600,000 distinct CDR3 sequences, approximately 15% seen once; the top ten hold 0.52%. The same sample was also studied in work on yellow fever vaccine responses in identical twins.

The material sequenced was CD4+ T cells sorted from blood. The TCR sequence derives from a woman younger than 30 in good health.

The CDR3 nucleotides are TGCAGTGCTAGATGGCTAGCGGGGGGGATCCAAGAGACCCAGTACTTC. This sequence encodes CSARWLAGGIQETQYF. The chain joins TRBV20-1 to TRBJ2-5, with 12 positions matching TRBD2. The CDR3 covers 16 residues. The germline gives CDR1 DFQATT, CDR2 SNEGSKA (reference sequence). J gave up 1 base and V 2 bases, and 5 bases lay outside the gene matches.